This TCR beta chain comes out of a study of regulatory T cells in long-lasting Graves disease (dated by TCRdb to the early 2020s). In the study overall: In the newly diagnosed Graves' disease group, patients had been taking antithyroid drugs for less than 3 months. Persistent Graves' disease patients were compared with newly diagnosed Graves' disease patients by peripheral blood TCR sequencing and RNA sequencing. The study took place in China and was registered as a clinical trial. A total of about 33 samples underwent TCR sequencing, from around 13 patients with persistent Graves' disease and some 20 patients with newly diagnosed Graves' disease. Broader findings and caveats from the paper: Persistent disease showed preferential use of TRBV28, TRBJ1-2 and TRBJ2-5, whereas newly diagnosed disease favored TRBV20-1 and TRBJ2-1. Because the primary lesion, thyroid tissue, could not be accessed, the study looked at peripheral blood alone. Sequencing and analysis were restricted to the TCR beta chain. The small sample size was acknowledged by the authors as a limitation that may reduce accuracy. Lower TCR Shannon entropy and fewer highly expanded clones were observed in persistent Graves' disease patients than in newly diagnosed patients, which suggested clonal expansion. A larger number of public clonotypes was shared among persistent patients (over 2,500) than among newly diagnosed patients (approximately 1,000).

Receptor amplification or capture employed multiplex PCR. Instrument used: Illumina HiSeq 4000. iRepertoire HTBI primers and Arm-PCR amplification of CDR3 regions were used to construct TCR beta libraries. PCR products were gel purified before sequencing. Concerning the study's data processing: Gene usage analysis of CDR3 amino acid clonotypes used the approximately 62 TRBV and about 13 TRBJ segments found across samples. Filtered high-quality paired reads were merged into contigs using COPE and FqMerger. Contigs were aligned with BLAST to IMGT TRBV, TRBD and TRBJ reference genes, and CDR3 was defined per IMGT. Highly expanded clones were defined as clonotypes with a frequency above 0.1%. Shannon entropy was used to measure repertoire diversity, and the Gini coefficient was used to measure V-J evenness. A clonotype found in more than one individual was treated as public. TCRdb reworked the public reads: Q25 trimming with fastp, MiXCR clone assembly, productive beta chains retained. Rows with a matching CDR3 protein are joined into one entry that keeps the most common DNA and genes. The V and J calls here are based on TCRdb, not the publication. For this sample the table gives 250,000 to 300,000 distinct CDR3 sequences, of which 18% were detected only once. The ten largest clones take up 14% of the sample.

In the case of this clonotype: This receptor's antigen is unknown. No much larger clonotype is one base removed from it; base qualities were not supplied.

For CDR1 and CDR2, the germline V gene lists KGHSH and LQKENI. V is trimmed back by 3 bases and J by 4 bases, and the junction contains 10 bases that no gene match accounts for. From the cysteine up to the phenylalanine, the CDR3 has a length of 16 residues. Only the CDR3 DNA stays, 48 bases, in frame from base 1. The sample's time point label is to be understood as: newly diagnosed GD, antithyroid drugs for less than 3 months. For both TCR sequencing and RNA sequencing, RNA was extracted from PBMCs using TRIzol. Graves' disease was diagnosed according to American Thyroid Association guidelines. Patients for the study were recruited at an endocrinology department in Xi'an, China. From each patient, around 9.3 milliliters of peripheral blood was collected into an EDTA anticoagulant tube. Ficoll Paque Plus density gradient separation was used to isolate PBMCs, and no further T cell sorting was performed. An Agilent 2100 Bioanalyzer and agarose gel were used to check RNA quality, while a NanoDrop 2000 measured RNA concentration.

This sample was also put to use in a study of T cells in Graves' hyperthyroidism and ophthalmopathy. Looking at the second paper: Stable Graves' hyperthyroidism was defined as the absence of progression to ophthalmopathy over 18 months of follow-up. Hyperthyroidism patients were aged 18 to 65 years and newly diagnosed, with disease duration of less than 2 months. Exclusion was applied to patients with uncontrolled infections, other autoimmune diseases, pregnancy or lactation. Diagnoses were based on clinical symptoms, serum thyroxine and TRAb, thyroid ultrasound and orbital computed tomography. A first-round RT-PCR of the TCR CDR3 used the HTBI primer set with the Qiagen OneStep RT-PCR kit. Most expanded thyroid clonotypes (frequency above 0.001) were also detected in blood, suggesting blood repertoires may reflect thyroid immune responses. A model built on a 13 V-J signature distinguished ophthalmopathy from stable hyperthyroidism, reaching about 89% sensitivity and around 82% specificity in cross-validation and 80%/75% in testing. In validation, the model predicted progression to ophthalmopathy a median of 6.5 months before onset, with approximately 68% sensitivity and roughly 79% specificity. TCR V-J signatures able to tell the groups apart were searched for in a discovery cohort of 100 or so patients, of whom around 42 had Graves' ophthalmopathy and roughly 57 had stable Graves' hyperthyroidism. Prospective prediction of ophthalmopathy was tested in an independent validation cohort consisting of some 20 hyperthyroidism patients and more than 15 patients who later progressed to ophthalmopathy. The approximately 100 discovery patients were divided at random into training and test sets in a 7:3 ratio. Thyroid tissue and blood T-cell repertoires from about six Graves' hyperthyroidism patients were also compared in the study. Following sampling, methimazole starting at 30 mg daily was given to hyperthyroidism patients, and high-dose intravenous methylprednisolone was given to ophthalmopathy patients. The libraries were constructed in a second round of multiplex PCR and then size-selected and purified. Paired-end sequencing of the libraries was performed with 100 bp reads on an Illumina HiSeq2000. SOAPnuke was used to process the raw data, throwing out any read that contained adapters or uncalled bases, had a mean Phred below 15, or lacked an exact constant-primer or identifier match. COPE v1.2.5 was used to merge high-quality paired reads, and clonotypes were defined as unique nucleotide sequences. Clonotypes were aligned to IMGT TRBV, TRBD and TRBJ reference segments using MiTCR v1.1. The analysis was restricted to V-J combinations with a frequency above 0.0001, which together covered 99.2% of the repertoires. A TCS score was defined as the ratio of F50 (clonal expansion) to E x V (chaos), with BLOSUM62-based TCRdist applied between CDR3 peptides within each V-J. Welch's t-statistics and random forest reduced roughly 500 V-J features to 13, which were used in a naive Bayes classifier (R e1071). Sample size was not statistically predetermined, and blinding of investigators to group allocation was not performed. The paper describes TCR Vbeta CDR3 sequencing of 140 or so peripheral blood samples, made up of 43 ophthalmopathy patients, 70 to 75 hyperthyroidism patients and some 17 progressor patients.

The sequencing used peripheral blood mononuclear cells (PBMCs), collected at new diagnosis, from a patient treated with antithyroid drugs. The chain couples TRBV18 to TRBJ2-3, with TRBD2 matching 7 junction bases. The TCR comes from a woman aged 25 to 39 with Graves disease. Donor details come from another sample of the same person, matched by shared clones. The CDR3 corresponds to CASSPASGTFADTQYF. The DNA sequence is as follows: TGTGCCAGCTCACCGGCTAGCGGTACCTTCGCAGATACGCAGTATTTT.